The source of this T cell receptor beta chain is a study of T cells in Graves' hyperthyroidism and ophthalmopathy. A few counts support this clonotype. The investigators amplified TCR beta CDR3 regions from RNA transcripts. Carried out on the TCR CDR3, a first-round RT-PCR used the HTBI primer set. TCRdb re-derived calls from the multiplex PCR reads in MiXCR, one entry per CDR3 protein. This sample yields over 250,000 distinct CDR3 sequences, of which less than 30% are seen a single time; more than 25% belongs to the top ten. The CDR3 loop spans 15 amino acids. Germline assignment: CDR1 MNHEY and CDR2 SVGEGT. Trimming stripped 5 bases from V and 3 bases from J, with 17 bases between.

The chain carries TRBV6-2 or TRBV6-3 and TRBJ2-7; TRBD1 or TRBD2 may be the D gene (5 bases each). The sample was blood. This sequence was found in a middle-aged man with Graves' hyperthyroidism that later progressed to Graves' ophthalmopathy. CDR3 in amino acids: CASSPLGTWGYEQYF. CDR3 DNA sequence: TGTGCCAGCAGTCCCTTGGGGACCTGGGGCTACGAGCAGTACTTC.